What follows are 8 T cell receptor beta chains derived from one specimen sequenced in a study of T-cell reconstitution after alpha-beta-depleted transplantation in children (dated by TCRdb to the mid-2010s). Library construction relied on PCR. TCRdb names Illumina HiSeq 2500 as the instrument used. To normalize quantification of the TCRbeta repertoire, the TCR libraries were built with molecular barcoding that relied on unique molecular identifiers. The public reads were quality trimmed at Q25 with fastp and then assembled into clones with MiXCR by TCRdb, keeping productive beta chains. Every entry covers one CDR3 protein and lists the most common genes and DNA from its rows. Here the sample has hundreds of thousands of distinct CDR3 sequences; over 15% occur a single time. 0.85% to 1.3% of the sample is held by the ten biggest clonotypes. The material was PBMCs from the stem cell graft donor, obtained from the stem cell graft. The receptor source for this set is a human donor who donated a stem cell graft to a child with acute myeloid leukemia.

This clonotype was detected only a few times. The chain carries TRBV20-1 and TRBJ1-5; D remains unclear. The CDR3 loop spans 12 amino acids. V was trimmed by 1 base and J by 7 bases, leaving 8 bases between them. CDR1 is DFQATT and CDR2 is SNEGSKA in the germline V gene (reference sequence). CDR3 bases: TGCAGTGCTAGAGCCAGAAACCAGCCCCAGCATTTT. This translates into CSARARNQPQHF.

In DNA form, the CDR3 reads TGTGCCAGCAGTTTCGCAGGGGATGAAAAACTGTTTTTT. Protein sequence: CASSFAGDEKLFF. The rearrangement uses TRBV28 and TRBJ1-4; D may be TRBD1 (6 bases). This CDR3 region has 13 residues. Deletions cut 3 bases from V and 6 bases from J, with 8 bases between. Germline V lookup: CDR1 MDHEN, CDR2 SYDVKM.

This clonotype was counted many times. The rearrangement joins TRBV10-3 to TRBJ2-3; a possible D gene is TRBD2 (5 bases). V lost 2 bases and J lost 5, with 14 bases in between. This CDR3 spans 15 amino acids. Per the germline V gene, CDR1 is ENHRY and CDR2 is SYGVKD. CDR3 coding DNA: TGTGCCATCAGTGAGAGGGCCCCAGCGGAAGATACGCAGTATTTT. Encoded protein: CAISERAPAEDTQYF.

This clonotype showed up many times. The rearrangement links TRBV6-5 to TRBJ1-4; TRBD1 might be the D (5 bases). V was clipped by 5 bases and J by 7 bases, with 8 bases between them. The CDR3 spans 12 residues. Germline CDR1 and CDR2: MNHEY and SVGAGI. The CDR3 here is CASSIGGEKLFF. CDR3 DNA sequence: TGTGCCAGCAGTATTGGGGGTGAAAAACTGTTTTTT.

Only a few counts were recorded for this clonotype. The V call is TRBV4-3, the J call TRBJ1-4, with TRBD1 as a possible D gene (6 bases). CDR3 length: 19 residues. CDR1 and CDR2 (germline): LGHNA, YSLEER. V was cut by 4 bases and J by 2 bases, with 23 bases left in between. CDR3 in amino acids: CASSRKRGGADITNEKLFF. CDR3 bases: TGCGCCAGCAGCCGGAAGAGGGGGGGCGCGGATATTACTAATGAAAAACTGTTTTTT.

This clonotype has a count of ten or more. This sequence joins TRBV14 and TRBJ1-2; D gene unclear. V lost 0 bases and J 6 bases, leaving 17 bases between the germline ends. The CDR3 runs 16 residues. The germline V gene encodes CDR1 SGHDN and CDR2 FVKESK. CDR3 residues: CASSQDLSPGFNGYTF. CDR3 nucleotide sequence: TGTGCCAGCAGCCAAGATTTAAGTCCGGGGTTCAATGGCTACACCTTC.

The chain links TRBV9 to TRBJ2-1, with a possible D match to TRBD1 (6 bases). CDR1 SGDLS and CDR2 YYNGEE come from the germline V gene. The CDR3 is 15 residues long. V was cut by 2 bases and J by 2 bases, with 11 bases left in between. The CDR3 reads CASSVSGEPYNEQFF. The CDR3 DNA reads as TGTGCCAGCAGCGTCTCAGGGGAGCCCTACAATGAGCAGTTCTTC.

The chain couples TRBV19 to TRBJ1-5, with a weak D call TRBD1 (5 bases). Deletions cut 4 bases from V and 6 bases from J, with 16 bases between. The CDR3 consists of 15 residues. In germline, CDR1 is LNHDA, CDR2 SQIVND (reference sequence). The chain's CDR3 is CASSNSGTPGQPQHF. CDR3 coding DNA: TGTGCCAGTAGTAATTCCGGGACCCCAGGTCAGCCCCAGCATTTT.